Below are 29 T cell receptor beta chains sequenced from a single sample in a study of shared clonotypes between healthy human individuals. This table comes from immunoSEQ multiplex PCR, and its TCRdb copy is limited to in-frame clones, with some not included. This table holds around 2.5 million clones, more than 85% found once. Sequencing used naive CD4+ T cells from PBMCs. Subset defined: CD45RA+ positively selected. The origin of the receptors is a man between 18 and 29 years old in good health. Some clones in this sample may be carry-over from other donors' samples.

J is TRBJ2-2 and V is TRBV29-1; TRBD2 matches 16 bases. This CDR3 is built from 17 residues. Trimming at V came to 6 bases and at J to 4 bases, leaving 8 bases not matched to a gene. The germline CDR1 and CDR2 sequences are SQVTM and ANQGSEA. The CDR3 protein is CSVTGLAGGRGTGELFF. CDR3 coding DNA: TGCAGCGTCACGGGACTAGCGGGAGGGCGAGGCACCGGGGAGCTGTTTTTT.

This chain uses TRBV6-4 with TRBJ2-2; 7 nucleotides align to TRBD1. CDR1 MRHNA and CDR2 SNTAGT come from the germline V gene. The CDR3 runs to 15 residues. Trimming took 2 bases from V and 6 from J; bases not matched to a gene: 6. The CDR3 loop is CASSDKGGDPGELFF. The CDR3 bases are TGTGCCAGCAGTGACAAAGGGGGCGATCCCGGGGAGCTGTTTTTT.

V gene TRBV5-1 combines with J gene TRBJ2-5; possible D gene TRBD2, 5 bases. The CDR3 spans 16 residues. Germline values: CDR1 SGHRS, CDR2 YFSETQ. Trimming pared 7 bases from V and 2 bases from J, leaving 21 bases between. CDR3 in amino acids: CASEPLTGRVQETQYF. DNA of the CDR3: TGCGCCAGCGAGCCCCTAACCGGGCGGGTGCAAGAGACCCAGTACTTC.

The rearrangement uses TRBV11-2 and TRBJ1-1; maybe TRBD1 (6 bases). Germline-derived CDR1 and CDR2 are SGHAT and FQNNGV. This CDR3 is 14 amino acids long. Deletions cut 3 bases from V and 2 bases from J, with 10 bases between. CDR3 sequence: CASSFQQGNTEAFF. The CDR3 nucleotides are TGTGCCAGCAGCTTTCAACAGGGTAACACTGAAGCTTTCTTT.

For this clone: The identical CDR3 is also encoded by other nucleotide sequences in the sample. This chain joins TRBV19 and TRBJ1-5, with D uncertain. The CDR3 runs 12 residues. The germline V gene encodes CDR1 LNHDA and CDR2 SQIVND (reference sequence). Trimming stripped 2 bases from V and 4 bases from J, with 3 bases between. CDR3 bases: TGTGCCAGTAGTATACGGAATCAGCCCCAGCATTTT. The encoded protein is CASSIRNQPQHF.

For this clone: This CDR3 is also generated by other DNA sequences in the sample. The chain links TRBV7-8 to TRBJ2-1; the D is unclear. The V end lost 5 bases, the J end lost 5 bases, and 10 bases lay between the germline ends. The CDR3 length is 13 residues. Germline CDR1 and CDR2: SGHVS and FQNEAQ. CDR3: CASSLGRHNEQFF. Here the CDR3 DNA reads TGTGCCAGCAGCCTCGGGCGACACAATGAGCAGTTCTTC.

V and J are TRBV10-1 and TRBJ2-2; TRBD1 aligns across 9 bases. Per the germline V gene, CDR1 is WNHNN and CDR2 is SYGVQD (reference sequence). The CDR3 totals 14 residues. Trimming at V came to 4 bases and at J to 4 bases, leaving 1 base not matched to a gene. The CDR3 sequence is CASSGDRVTGELFF. In DNA, the CDR3 is TGCGCCAGCAGTGGGGACAGGGTCACCGGGGAGCTGTTTTTT.

V is TRBV9 and J is TRBJ1-3, with 10 bases matching TRBD1. Germline V gene lookup returns CDR1 SGDLS and CDR2 YYNGEE. The CDR3 extends over 15 amino acids. The V and J ends lost 3 bases and 3 bases, in that order; junction bases with no gene match: 3. The CDR3 DNA sequence: TGTGCCAGCAGCGAGACAGGGGGCATTGGAAACACCATATATTTT. Protein sequence: CASSETGGIGNTIYF.

Turning to this clone: The same CDR3 also results from other DNA sequences found in this sample. The V call is TRBV6-6, the J call TRBJ2-1; a weak D match, TRBD1 (5 bases). Germline V gene lookup returns CDR1 MNHNY and CDR2 SVGAGI (reference sequence). CDR3 size: 15 residues. Trimming removed 2 bases from V and 0 bases from J, with 8 bases in between. The CDR3 DNA reads as TGTGCCAGCAGTTACGGGGCGAGCTCCTACAATGAGCAGTTCTTC. Amino acid sequence: CASSYGASSYNEQFF.

This chain connects TRBV15 to TRBJ2-3; D is possibly TRBD1 (6 bases). CDR3 length equals 16 residues. The V and J ends lost 3 bases and 4 bases respectively, with 17 bases between them. From germline, CDR1 is LNHNV and CDR2 YYDKDF (reference sequence). CDR3 sequence (DNA): TGTGCCACCAGCAGGGGGGCAGGGAAGGGCGCAGATACGCAGTATTTT. Translated: CATSRGAGKGADTQYF.

As regards this clone: This sample also contains other DNA sequences that code for the same CDR3. The chain couples TRBV9 to TRBJ1-5, with 8 positions matching TRBD1. The CDR3 is 15 amino acids. The J segment lost 1 base and the V segment lost 3 bases, leaving 3 bases of the junction unmatched. Germline lookup yields CDR1 SGDLS and CDR2 YYNGEE. The CDR3 DNA is TGTGCCAGCAGCGCCCAGGGGGCGAGCAATCAGCCCCAGCATTTT. It is translated as CASSAQGASNQPQHF.

The chain joins TRBV7-9 to TRBJ2-7, with 9 bases aligning to TRBD1. This CDR3 is 17 amino acids long. Trimming at V came to 4 bases and at J to 2 bases, leaving 12 bases not matched to a gene. Germline V gene data show CDR1 as SEHNR and CDR2 as FQNEAQ (reference sequence). This CDR3 reads CASSSKADRGRAYEQYF. CDR3 nucleotide sequence: TGTGCCAGCAGCTCAAAAGCGGACAGGGGTAGAGCCTACGAGCAGTACTTC.

V and J are TRBV7-2 and TRBJ2-1, with 7 bases matching TRBD2. The CDR3 has 14 amino acids. V gave up 5 bases and J gave up 6 bases; unmatched junction bases: 7. Germline CDR1 SGHTA, CDR2 FQGNSA. The CDR3 bases are TGTGCCAGCAGCCTAAGGACTAGGGGCAATGAGCAGTTCTTC. It is translated as CASSLRTRGNEQFF.

V gene TRBV7-9 combines with J gene TRBJ2-7; D is unresolved. V was trimmed by 5 bases and J by 1 base, leaving 12 bases between them. Per the germline V gene, CDR1 is SEHNR and CDR2 is FQNEAQ (reference sequence). The CDR3 loop spans 14 amino acids. CDR3 bases: TGTGCCAGCAGCCAAAATTCTAAATCCTACGAGCAGTACTTC. This gives the protein CASSQNSKSYEQYF.

This sequence joins TRBV18 and TRBJ2-1; the match to TRBD1 covers 9 bases. The germline gives CDR1 KGHSH, CDR2 LQKENI. After removal of 3 bases from V and 2 bases from J, the junction contained 11 bases not matched to a gene. The CDR3 spans 18 residues. This chain's CDR3 is CASSPGTGRTMAYNEQFF. CDR3 bases: TGTGCCAGCTCACCTGGGACAGGGAGAACGATGGCCTACAATGAGCAGTTCTTC.

Worth noting for this clone: Other DNA sequences of this sample code for an identical CDR3. The chain carries TRBV7-9 and TRBJ2-5; TRBD1 aligns across 8 bases. CDR3 length: 14 residues. Germline lookup yields CDR1 SEHNR and CDR2 FQNEAQ (reference sequence). The V gene end was trimmed by 3 bases and the J gene end by 4 bases; junction bases not matched to a gene: 4. CDR3 sequence reads: CASSFSGGGETQYF. Written as DNA, the CDR3 is TGTGCCAGCAGCTTCTCAGGGGGCGGAGAGACCCAGTACTTC. Filled out from reference TRBV7-9 and TRBJ2-5, the complete variable domain reads DTGVSQNPRHKITKRGQNVTFRCDPISEHNRLYWYRQTLGQGPEFLTYFQNEAQLEKSRLLSDRFSAERPKGSFSTLEIQRTEQGDSAMYLCASSFSGGGETQYFGPGTRLLVL.

The chain is built from TRBV28 and TRBJ2-7; possible D gene TRBD1, 6 bases. With 7 bases removed from V and 2 bases from J, the gap between germline ends came to 12 bases. Germline CDR1 MDHEN, CDR2 SYDVKM. The CDR3 runs 13 residues. Here the CDR3 reads CASTQGTPYEQYF. The CDR3 region has the DNA TGTGCCAGCACTCAGGGGACCCCCTACGAGCAGTACTTC.

The rearrangement uses TRBV28 and TRBJ2-1, with 8 positions matching TRBD2. Trimming at V came to 8 bases and at J to 4 bases, leaving 7 bases not matched to a gene. Germline V lookup: CDR1 MDHEN, CDR2 SYDVKM. The CDR3 loop spans 14 amino acids. CDR3 nucleotide sequence: TGTGCCAGCGCCGGGACTAGGAGATACAATGAGCAGTTCTTC. Encoded protein: CASAGTRRYNEQFF.

The chain recombines TRBV28 with TRBJ1-2; D might be TRBD1 (5 bases). Trimming took off 6 bases at V and 4 bases at J, with 18 bases between the two ends. The CDR3 has 15 residues. Per the germline V gene, CDR1 is MDHEN and CDR2 is SYDVKM. The CDR3 DNA sequence: TGTGCCAGCAGCCTCCGACAGTCCGCGATCTATGGCTACACCTTC. As protein: CASSLRQSAIYGYTF.

As concerns this clone: The sample carries other DNA sequences with the same CDR3. The CDR3, as DNA: TGTGCCAGCTCACCACCCGGGGCCGGGGAGACCCAGTACTTC. Its translation: CASSPPGAGETQYF. The V gene is TRBV18, the J gene TRBJ2-5, with D perhaps matching TRBD1 or TRBD2 (5 bases each). CDR1 and CDR2 (germline): KGHSH, LQKENI. CDR3 length: 14 residues. The V gene lost 0 bases and the J gene lost 5 bases, with 10 bases spanning the gap. Combining the CDR3 with reference TRBV18 and TRBJ2-5 gives the whole variable domain NAGVMQNPRHLVRRRGQEARLRCSPMKGHSHVYWYRQLPEEGLKFMVYLQKENIIDESGMPKERFSAEFPKEGPSILRIQQVVRGDSAAYFCASSPPGAGETQYFGPGTRLLVL.

The chain has TRBV7-3 and TRBJ2-1, with 9 bases identical to TRBD2. CDR3 length: 15 amino acids. Germline lookup yields CDR1 SGHTA and CDR2 FQGTGA. V gave up 3 bases and J gave up 6 bases; unmatched junction bases: 6. The CDR3 protein is CASSLSSGTFNEQFF. CDR3 DNA: TGTGCCAGCAGCTTGTCTAGCGGGACCTTCAATGAGCAGTTCTTC. The whole variable domain, remainder taken from reference TRBV7-3 and TRBJ2-1, is GAGVSQTPSNKVTEKGKYVELRCDPISGHTALYWYRQSLGQGPEFLIYFQGTGAADDSGLPNDRFFAVRPEGSVSTLKIQRTERGDSAVYLCASSLSSGTFNEQFFGPGTRLTVL.

The CDR3 DNA sequence: TGTGCCAGCAGTCAACGAAAGACACCCACAGATACGCAGTATTTT. Translating it yields CASSQRKTPTDTQYF. V and J are TRBV28 and TRBJ2-3; D is uncertain. Trimming left V 5 bases short and J 2 bases short, with 14 bases between. Germline V gene data show CDR1 as MDHEN and CDR2 as SYDVKM. The CDR3 totals 15 residues.

The chain is built from TRBV30 and TRBJ1-1; 7 nucleotides line up with TRBD1. The germline CDR1 and CDR2 sequences are GTSNPN and SVGIG (reference sequence). CDR3 size: 14 residues. The V segment lost 0 bases and the J segment 6 bases; nucleotides outside the gene matches: 7. The CDR3 DNA reads as TGTGCCTGGAGTGTACAGGGCAGGGGGTCTGAAGCTTTCTTT. It encodes CAWSVQGRGSEAFF.

The chain has TRBV21-1 and TRBJ2-3; TRBD2 is the table's D call and was not checked against the DNA. TRBV21-1 is listed as a pseudogene. CDR3 length: 18 amino acids. CDR3 sequence: CASSAPGLAGLHFHTQYF. As DNA, the CDR3 is TGTGCCAGCAGCGCCCCAGGACTAGCGGGGCTTCACTTCCATACGCAGTATTTT.

V and J are TRBV28 and TRBJ2-1; D remains ambiguous. This CDR3 has 15 amino acids. Trimming removed 1 base at V and 2 bases at J, with 9 bases between. Germline CDR1 reads MDHEN; CDR2 reads SYDVKM. The CDR3 coding sequence is TGTGCCAGCAGTTTATATCTGGGTGCCTACAATGAGCAGTTCTTC. This codes for CASSLYLGAYNEQFF.

This chain links TRBV28 with TRBJ1-4, with D uncertain. In germline, CDR1 is MDHEN, CDR2 SYDVKM. The V gene lost 7 bases and the J gene lost 7 bases, with 10 bases spanning the gap. This CDR3 contains 12 residues. The CDR3 protein is CASKGLGEKLFF. The DNA for the CDR3 is TGTGCCAGCAAAGGGTTGGGTGAAAAACTGTTTTTT.

This clone was seen just once. This sequence joins TRBV5-1 and TRBJ2-5; 7 bases are a match to TRBD2. V was clipped by 4 bases and J by 5 bases; unmatched bases: 17. CDR1 is SGHRS, CDR2 YFSETQ, per germline. This CDR3 comprises 17 residues. The CDR3 DNA is TGCGCCAGCAGCCTAGGTTCTAGCGGACTACTTTGGGAGACCCAGTACTTC. Amino acids: CASSLGSSGLLWETQYF.

The V gene is TRBV7-8, the J gene TRBJ1-2; D remains ambiguous. Trimming took 1 base from V and 8 from J, leaving 8 bases between them. This CDR3 contains 12 residues. Germline-derived CDR1 and CDR2 are SGHVS and FQNEAQ. This chain's CDR3 is CASSLGIVGYTF. The CDR3 bases are TGTGCCAGCAGCTTAGGTATAGTAGGCTACACCTTC.

V and J are TRBV29-1 and TRBJ1-4; the D gene is possibly TRBD1 (5 bases). Germline V gives CDR1 SQVTM, CDR2 ANQGSEA. Trimming pared 4 bases from V and 4 bases from J, leaving 10 bases between. The CDR3 extends over 13 amino acids. The CDR3 sequence: CSVGGTGNEKLFF. DNA for the CDR3: TGCAGCGTTGGCGGGACGGGTAATGAAAAACTGTTTTTT.